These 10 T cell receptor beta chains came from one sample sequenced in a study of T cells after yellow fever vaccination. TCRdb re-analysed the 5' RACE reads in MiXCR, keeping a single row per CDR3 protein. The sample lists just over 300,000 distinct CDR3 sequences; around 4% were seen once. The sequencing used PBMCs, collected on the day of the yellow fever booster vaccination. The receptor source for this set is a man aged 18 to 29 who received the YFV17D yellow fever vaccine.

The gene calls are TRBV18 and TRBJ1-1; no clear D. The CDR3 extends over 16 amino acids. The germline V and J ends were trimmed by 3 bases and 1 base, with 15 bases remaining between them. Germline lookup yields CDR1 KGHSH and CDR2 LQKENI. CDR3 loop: CASSPFVSLENTEAFF. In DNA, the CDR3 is TGTGCCAGCTCACCTTTCGTTTCACTGGAGAACACTGAAGCTTTCTTT.

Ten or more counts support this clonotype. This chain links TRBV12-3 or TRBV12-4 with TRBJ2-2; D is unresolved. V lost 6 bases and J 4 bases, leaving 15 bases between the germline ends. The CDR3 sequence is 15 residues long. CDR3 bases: TGTGCCAGCAGCCCCCTAATAAGAGGCACCGGGGAGCTGTTTTTT. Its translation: CASSPLIRGTGELFF.

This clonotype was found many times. DNA for the CDR3: TGTGCCAGCAGTCACCTCGTCTTCACAGATACGCAGTATTTT. Its protein product is CASSHLVFTDTQYF. This rearrangement joins TRBV12-3 or TRBV12-4 to TRBJ2-3; no clear D gene. The CDR3 has 14 residues. With 5 bases removed from V and 2 bases from J, the gap between germline ends came to 11 bases.

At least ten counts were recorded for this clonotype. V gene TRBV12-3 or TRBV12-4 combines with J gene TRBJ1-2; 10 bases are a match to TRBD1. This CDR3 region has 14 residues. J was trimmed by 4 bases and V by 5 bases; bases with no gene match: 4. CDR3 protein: CASSRQGAGYGYTF. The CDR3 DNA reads TGTGCCAGCAGTCGACAGGGGGCTGGCTATGGCTACACCTTC.

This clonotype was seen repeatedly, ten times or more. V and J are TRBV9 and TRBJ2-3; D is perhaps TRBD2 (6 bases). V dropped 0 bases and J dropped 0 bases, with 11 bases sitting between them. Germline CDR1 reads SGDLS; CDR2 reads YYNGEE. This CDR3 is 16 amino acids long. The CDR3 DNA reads TGTGCCAGCAGCGTAGTTAGCGGAACTAGCACAGATACGCAGTATTTT. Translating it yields CASSVVSGTSTDTQYF.

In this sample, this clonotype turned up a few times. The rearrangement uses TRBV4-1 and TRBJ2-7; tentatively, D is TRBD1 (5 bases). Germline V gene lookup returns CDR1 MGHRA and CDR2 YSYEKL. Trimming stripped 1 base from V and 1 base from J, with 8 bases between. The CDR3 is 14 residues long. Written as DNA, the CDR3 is TGCGCCAGCAGCCAAGGGTCAGGGTCCTACGAGCAGTACTTC. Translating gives CASSQGSGSYEQYF.

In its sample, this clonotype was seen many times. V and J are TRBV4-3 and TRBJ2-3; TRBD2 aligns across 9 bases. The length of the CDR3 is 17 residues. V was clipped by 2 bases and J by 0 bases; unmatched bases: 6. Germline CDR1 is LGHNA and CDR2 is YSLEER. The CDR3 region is CASSQRGGVLSTDTQYF. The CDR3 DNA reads TGCGCCAGCAGCCAACGCGGGGGGGTTCTTAGCACAGATACGCAGTATTTT.

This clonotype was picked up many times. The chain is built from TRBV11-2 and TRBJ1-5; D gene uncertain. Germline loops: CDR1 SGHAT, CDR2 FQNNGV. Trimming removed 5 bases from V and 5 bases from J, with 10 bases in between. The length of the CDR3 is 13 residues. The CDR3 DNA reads TGTGCCAGCAGCCCTCAACGTGATCAGCCCCAGCATTTT. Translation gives CASSPQRDQPQHF.

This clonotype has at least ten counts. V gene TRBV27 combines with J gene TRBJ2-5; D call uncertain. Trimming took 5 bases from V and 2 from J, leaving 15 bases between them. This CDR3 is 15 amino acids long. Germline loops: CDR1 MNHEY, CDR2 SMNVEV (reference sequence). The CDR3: CASSPYGGRQETQYF. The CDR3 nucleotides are TGTGCCAGCAGTCCCTATGGCGGACGGCAAGAGACCCAGTACTTC.

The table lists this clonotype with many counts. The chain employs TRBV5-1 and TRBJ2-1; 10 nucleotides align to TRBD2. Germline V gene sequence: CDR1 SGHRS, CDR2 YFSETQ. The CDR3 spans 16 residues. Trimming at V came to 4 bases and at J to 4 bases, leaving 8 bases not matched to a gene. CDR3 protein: CASSRASGGRYNEQFF. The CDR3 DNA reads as TGCGCCAGCAGCCGAGCTAGCGGGGGCCGTTACAATGAGCAGTTCTTC.